Listed here are 10 T cell receptor beta chains from one sample, sequenced in a study of shared clonotypes between healthy human individuals. Assay used: immunoSEQ multiplex PCR; TCRdb lists only in-frame clones, some missing. The sample includes over 700,000 clones, approximately 77% seen only once; the top ten take about 1.7%. The specimen sequenced was memory CD4+ T cells sorted from blood. The subset is: CD45RA-negative fraction. These receptors were obtained from a woman aged 25 to 39 in good health.

The V gene is TRBV6-6, the J gene TRBJ1-3; no firm D call. Trimming stripped 6 bases from V and 3 bases from J, with 9 bases between. CDR3 length equals 13 residues. Germline values: CDR1 MNHNY, CDR2 SVGAGI (reference sequence). The CDR3 protein is CASSGLGGNTIYF. CDR3 sequence (DNA): TGTGCCAGCAGCGGTTTGGGTGGAAACACCATATATTTT.

This clone appeared once. The V and J genes are TRBV6-5 and TRBJ2-3; D remains unclear. Germline V gives CDR1 MNHEY, CDR2 SVGAGI. The germline V and J ends were trimmed by 6 bases and 0 bases, with 13 bases remaining between them. This CDR3 spans 15 amino acids. CDR3 nucleotide sequence: TGTGCCAGCAGAAGCGACGCATCTAGCACAGATACGCAGTATTTT. Translating gives CASRSDASSTDTQYF.

V gene TRBV18 combines with J gene TRBJ2-3; tentatively, D is TRBD2 (6 bases). CDR1 is KGHSH and CDR2 is LQKENI in the germline V gene. This CDR3 has 18 residues. Between the trimmed V and J ends, which lost 3 bases and 3 bases, there was a span of 22 bases. This CDR3 is CASSPLGPGTRGTDTQYF. CDR3 in DNA: TGTGCCAGCTCACCGCTGGGGCCCGGGACCCGGGGGACAGATACGCAGTATTTT.

This clone was observed a single time. This chain's CDR3 is CASSQAAGDIFSGLFF. The CDR3 coding sequence is TGTGCCAGCAGCCAAGCGGCGGGAGACATATTTTCGGGGTTGTTCTTC. V and J are TRBV4-2 and TRBJ2-1; TRBD2 aligns across 7 bases. The CDR3 runs to 16 residues. Per germline, CDR1 LGHNA and CDR2 YNFKEQ. V trimming: 1 base; J trimming: 15 bases; junction bases outside the gene matches: 18.

The chain uses TRBV10-3 and TRBJ2-5; 7 bases agree with TRBD2. CDR1 is ENHRY and CDR2 is SYGVKD in the germline V gene. V lost 3 bases, J lost 5 bases, and 15 bases stayed unmatched. The CDR3 is 17 residues long. CDR3 sequence: CAISDGGGLAARETQYF. The CDR3 nucleotides read TGTGCCATCAGTGATGGGGGGGGTCTAGCAGCCCGGGAGACCCAGTACTTC.

This clone is a singleton in its sample. The CDR3 DNA reads as TGTGCCAGCAGTAGGGCCTCGGCAAGCAATCAGCCCCAGCATTTT. Translating gives CASSRASASNQPQHF. The chain has TRBV6-6 and TRBJ1-5; D call uncertain. V was shortened by 5 bases and J by 1 base, with 12 bases between the two germline ends. There are 15 residues in the CDR3. Looked up from germline, CDR1 is MNHNY and CDR2 is SVGAGI (reference sequence).

The chain joins TRBV7-9 to TRBJ2-6; a possible D gene is TRBD2 (6 bases). CDR3 length equals 17 residues. CDR1 and CDR2 from the germline V gene are SEHNR and FQNEAQ (reference sequence). V was shortened by 4 bases and J by 2 bases, with 15 bases between the two germline ends. Here the CDR3 reads CASSSVSGGTGANVLTF. The CDR3 nucleotides are TGTGCCAGCAGCTCCGTATCTGGGGGGACTGGGGCCAACGTCCTGACTTTC.

The rearrangement uses TRBV6-6 and TRBJ2-1; no reliable D call. Germline CDR1 reads MNHNY; CDR2 reads SVGAGI (reference sequence). Trimming removed 6 bases from V and 0 bases from J, with 9 bases in between. The CDR3 spans 14 residues. The CDR3 DNA reads TGTGCCAGCAGCCCCTTTAACTCCTACAATGAGCAGTTCTTC. This translates into CASSPFNSYNEQFF.

The chain has TRBV19 and TRBJ2-5; TRBD1 matches at 9 bases. The J call could be wrong; TRBJ2-7 is a better fit for the DNA end. This CDR3 comprises 13 residues. Germline V gene sequence: CDR1 LNHDA, CDR2 SQIVND (reference sequence). The DNA of the CDR3 is TGTGCCAGTTGTCCCGGGACAGGGTACGAGCAGTACTTC. Its translation: CASCPGTGYEQYF.

The chain recombines TRBV28 with TRBJ1-5; the match to TRBD1 covers 7 bases. This CDR3 has 16 residues. Germline CDR1 is MDHEN and CDR2 is SYDVKM. V trimming: 6 bases; J trimming: 3 bases; junction bases outside the gene matches: 11. The CDR3 bases are TGTGCCAGCAGCGTACCTCAGGGGGGGGTCAATCAGCCCCAGCATTTT. Its translation is CASSVPQGGVNQPQHF.